Below, 8 T cell receptor beta chains from the same sample are listed, as sequenced in a study of control samples from healthy donors and cancer patients. Only in-frame clones appear in the TCRdb table, and some are missing; sequencing was by immunoSEQ multiplex PCR. In total, the table holds some 190,000 clones. The sequencing sample was made of blood. The receptors shown here come from a woman in her 30s in good health.

The chain carries TRBV6-5 and TRBJ1-1, with D perhaps matching TRBD1 (6 bases). The CDR3 runs 15 residues. Germline V gives CDR1 MNHEY, CDR2 SVGAGI. Trimming shortened V by 3 bases and J by 4 bases, and 15 bases separated the two germline ends. In nucleotides, the CDR3 is TGTGCCAGCAGTTATCGGGGGGCGCGGGGCACTGAAGCTTTCTTT. Residues: CASSYRGARGTEAFF.

The rearrangement uses TRBV18 and TRBJ1-5; D may be TRBD1 (6 bases). This CDR3 spans 15 amino acids. Trimming removed 2 bases from V and 6 bases from J, with 14 bases in between. Per germline, CDR1 KGHSH and CDR2 LQKENI. The CDR3 region is CASSPSTGGGQPQHF. As DNA, the CDR3 is TGTGCCAGCTCACCATCGACAGGAGGAGGTCAGCCCCAGCATTTT.

The rearrangement links TRBV6-5 to TRBJ1-2, with D possibly TRBD1 on 6 matching bases. The V gene lost 2 bases and the J gene lost 6 bases, with 10 bases spanning the gap. Per germline, CDR1 MNHEY and CDR2 SVGAGI. CDR3 length: 13 amino acids. DNA for the CDR3: TGTGCCAGCAGTTACCAGGGGAGGGATGGCTACACCTTC. This sequence encodes CASSYQGRDGYTF.

The gene calls are TRBV28 and TRBJ2-5; perhaps D is TRBD1 or TRBD2 (5 bases each). With 4 bases removed from V and 2 bases from J, the gap between germline ends came to 14 bases. Germline V gene lookup returns CDR1 MDHEN and CDR2 SYDVKM. The CDR3 loop spans 15 amino acids. The CDR3 DNA follows: TGTGCCAGCAGTTCTAGCCGACAGTTACAAGAGACCCAGTACTTC. The encoded protein is CASSSSRQLQETQYF.

V and J are TRBV7-6 and TRBJ2-5; 12 bases map to TRBD2. The CDR3 length is 17 residues. Germline V gene data show CDR1 as SGHVS and CDR2 as FNYEAQ. Trimming removed 4 bases from V and 2 bases from J; junction bases left unmatched: 8. CDR3 sequence: CASSSLAGGPVQETQYF. The CDR3 region has the DNA TGTGCCAGCAGCTCGCTAGCGGGGGGGCCGGTACAAGAGACCCAGTACTTC.

The chain couples TRBV3-1 (or the pseudogene TRBV3-2) to TRBJ2-3, with 10 nucleotides matching TRBD2. J gave up 2 bases and V 4 bases, and 18 bases lay outside the gene matches. Per germline, CDR1 LGHDT and CDR2 YNNKEL (reference sequence). CDR3 length: 20 residues. The CDR3 bases are TGTGCCAGCAGCCGAATCGCTAGCGGGGGCCTACCCTTCTACACAGATACGCAGTATTTT. Its translation is CASSRIASGGLPFYTDTQYF.

The chain combines TRBV28 with TRBJ1-2, with D tentatively TRBD1 (6 bases). Germline V gene lookup returns CDR1 MDHEN and CDR2 SYDVKM. The ends were cut back, 6 bases at V and 1 base at J, with 9 bases in the middle. This CDR3 comprises 13 residues. The CDR3 DNA reads as TGTGCCAGCAGCGCAGGGGTTAACTATGGCTACACCTTC. It is translated as CASSAGVNYGYTF.

The rearrangement joins TRBV23-1 to TRBJ1-2, with D maybe TRBD1 (6 bases). TRBV23-1 belongs to the ORF category, with a function that is uncertain. The CDR3 covers 17 residues. Trimming cost V 0 bases and J 4 bases, with 18 bases left between them. CDR3 region: CASSQSQLWTVPYGYTF. CDR3 in DNA: TGCGCCAGCAGTCAATCCCAGCTATGGACAGTCCCCTATGGCTACACCTTC.